This TCR beta chain was observed in a study of blood T cells in healthy people across ages. The germline CDR1 and CDR2 sequences are SGHAT and FQNNGV. The CDR3 has 17 residues. Trimming took 6 bases from V and 8 from J; bases not matched to a gene: 18. The second PCR ran roughly 7 to 11 cycles with a sample-barcoded 5' primer and J-beta primers. TCRdb fed the 5' RACE reads into MiXCR, producing one record per CDR3 protein. The table records some 1.5 million distinct CDR3 sequences, approximately 30% of them present only once. Overall study results and limits: Long-lived donors exceeded aged donors in naive CD4+ cells and diversity.

Researchers collected approximately 9.5 milliliters of peripheral blood from every single donor. As regards this clonotype: Its specificity is not known.

The J gene is TRBJ2-1, the V gene TRBV11-2; 8 bases line up with TRBD2. Sequenced sample: blood. The receptor comes from a woman aged 30 to 39 in good health. The CDR3 region has the DNA TGTGCCAGCAGTTCCGACGAGACCGGGACTAGACGCGATGAGCAGTTCTTC. Protein product: CASSSDETGTRRDEQFF.